A selection of T cell receptor beta chains follows, all from one sample in a study of blood T cell repertoires in COVID-19. The protocol was immunoSEQ multiplex PCR, while the TCRdb copy is restricted to in-frame clones and leaves out a portion. Seen here are some 310,000 clones, roughly 90% observed once, and the top ten hold under 3%. Sequenced sample: peripheral blood. Receptors originate from a woman aged 25 to 39 with COVID-19, enrolled during active disease. The CDR3 runs from the conserved cysteine through the conserved F or W. Each record gives: V gene, D gene, clone size, J gene, CDR3 DNA, CDR3 protein. A D gene is named only where the DNA matches it firmly. Size is omitted from some rows. Given values are once, few, many or a class for expanded clones.

TRBV18	-	-	TRBJ2-1	TGTGCCAGCTCTCGGGAGACAGGGAAGTTCTTC	CASSRETGKFF
TRBV19	TRBD2	-	TRBJ2-1	TGTGCCAGTAGCGGGACTAGTAGCTACAATGAGCAGTTCTTC	CASSGTSSYNEQFF
TRBV9	TRBD1	-	TRBJ1-1	TGTGCCAGCAGCGTAGGACAGGGGGGAGACACTGAAGCTTTCTTT	CASSVGQGGDTEAFF
TRBV6-1	TRBD1	once	TRBJ1-1	TGTGCCAGCAGTGAATTCACGACAGGGGGAACTGAAGCTTTCTTT	CASSEFTTGGTEAFF
TRBV5-1	-	-	TRBJ1-1	TGCGCCAGCAGCCCGCGATTACCGGGCACTGAAGCTTTCTTT	CASSPRLPGTEAFF
TRBV21-1	-	-	TRBJ2-1	TGTGCCAGCAGCAAAAGACTAGCGGGACTCAGCTCCTACAATGAGCAGTTCTTC	CASSKRLAGLSSYNEQFF
TRBV28	-	-	TRBJ1-1	TGTGCCAGCAGTTTATATAGGGGGTATGAGAACACTGAAGCTTTCTTT	CASSLYRGYENTEAFF
TRBV7-2	-	-	TRBJ2-5	TGTGCCAGCAGCTTAGTGCGGGAGACCCAGTACTTC	CASSLVRETQYF
TRBV30	-	-	TRBJ2-5	TGTGCCTGGAGTGTACATACGGGAGTCGCGACCCAGTACTTC	CAWSVHTGVATQYF
TRBV28	TRBD1	-	TRBJ1-1	TGTGCCAGCGTAGGACAGGGGAAGACTGAAGCTTTCTTT	CASVGQGKTEAFF
TRBV12-3/TRBV12-4	TRBD1	-	TRBJ1-2	TGTGCCAGCGCCGGTAGGGGGCAGGGCTACACCTTC	CASAGRGQGYTF
TRBV30	-	-	TRBJ1-6	TGTGCCTGGGCCCCAGGGGATTCACCCCTCCACTTT	CAWAPGDSPLHF
TRBV7-9	-	-	TRBJ1-2	TGTGCCAGCAGCTTCTTTACGGTCGGTGGCTACACCTTC	CASSFFTVGGYTF
TRBV6-6	TRBD1	-	TRBJ2-3	TGTGCCAGCAGGGCTAGGGGACAGCTTTTCACAGATACGCAGTATTTT	CASRARGQLFTDTQYF
TRBV30	-	-	TRBJ1-3	TGTGCCTGGAGACAAGCAGGGTCTGGAAACACCATATATTTT	CAWRQAGSGNTIYF
TRBV19	-	-	TRBJ1-6	TGTGCCAGTAGAACGGATAAACAGAGTTCACCCCTCCACTTT	CASRTDKQSSPLHF
TRBV11-2	TRBD1	-	TRBJ1-2	TGTGCCAGCAGCTCCACGGGACAGGGGTATGGCTACACCTTC	CASSSTGQGYGYTF
TRBV7-9	-	-	TRBJ2-2	TGTGCCAGCGGTCCTAGGTCGGGGGCCGGGGAGCTGTTTTTT	CASGPRSGAGELFF
TRBV13	TRBD1	-	TRBJ1-1	TGTGCCAGCAGTCCTGGGGACAGGGTGAGGACTGAAGCTTTCTTT	CASSPGDRVRTEAFF
TRBV7-8	TRBD2	many	TRBJ2-3	TGTGCCAGCACGATAGCGGGAGGCACAGATACGCAGTATTTT	CASTIAGGTDTQYF
TRBV18	TRBD2	once	TRBJ2-3	TGTGCCAGCTCACGGTTCTCAGCGGGAGAGGGCACAGATACGCAGTATTTT	CASSRFSAGEGTDTQYF
TRBV7-8	-	-	TRBJ1-4	TGTGCCAGCAGCCGAATACAGGAAAAACTGTTTTTT	CASSRIQEKLFF
TRBV6-5	TRBD1	-	TRBJ2-3	TGTGCCAGCAGTTACTCGGACAGGGATACGCAGTATTTT	CASSYSDRDTQYF
TRBV7-9	-	-	TRBJ1-2	TGTGCCAGCAGCAACCCGGGTGGAGGGGCCGCTAACTATGGCTACACCTTC	CASSNPGGGAANYGYTF
TRBV5-6	-	once	TRBJ1-2	TGTGCCAGCAGCTTGGCCTGGAACAGGTCAACCTATGGCTACACCTTC	CASSLAWNRSTYGYTF
TRBV3-1/TRBV3-2	TRBD1	few	TRBJ1-1	TGTGCCAGCAGCCATCAGGGGGACACTGAAGCTTTCTTT	CASSHQGDTEAFF
TRBV19	TRBD2	-	TRBJ2-3	TGTGCCAGTAGTACCTACCTAGCGGGAGGTCTTACTAGCACAGATACGCAGTATTTT	CASSTYLAGGLTSTDTQYF
TRBV11-2	-	-	TRBJ2-1	TGTGCCAGCAGTTATACAGGGGGGGATGAGCAGTTCTTC	CASSYTGGDEQFF